This T cell receptor (beta chain) was sequenced during a study of molecular identifiers for immune sequencing clone quantification (dated by TCRdb to the late 2010s). For the wider study: For a replicate experiment, RNA from roughly 20,000 or 100,000 naive CD8 T cells was divided into five aliquots, of which four were sequenced. CD8 T cells were used in a methods study to benchmark molecular-identifier clustering-based TCR repertoire sequencing (MIDCIRS) and TCR RNA copy counting.

Libraries of naive CD8 T cells were generated from around 20,000 to 1,000,000 sorted cells, with 10%, 30% or 50% of the purified RNA used. Naive CD8 T cells were FACS-sorted as CD8+CD4-CCR7+CD45RA+ on a BD FACSAria II into RLT Plus buffer. To test detection sensitivity, Jurkat RNA equivalent to about eleven TCR copies was spiked into samples of roughly 20,000-1,100,000 naive CD8 T cells. CD8 T cells were enriched with RosetteSep CD8+ T Cell Enrichment Cocktail and Ficoll-Paque, followed by ACK red cell lysis. Comments on this clonotype: No cognate antigen has been identified for it. At one end, the junction sequence differs from germline, possibly due to a read error.

Library creation used PCR. The sequencer listed for this sample is NextSeq 500. Bulk TCR libraries were generated as previously described, with the TCR primers listed in Table S5 used. Purification of total RNA was performed with the Qiagen AllPrep DNA/RNA kit. Reads from multiple sequencing runs of the same library were pooled before analysis. Under the source paper's analysis protocol: Reads were retained only if their TCR constant sequence matched exactly, and those retained reads were trimmed to 150 nt and grouped according to their 12-nt molecular barcodes. Reads within each barcode group were sub-clustered using a 15% Levenshtein threshold, and quality-weighted consensus sequences were constructed for each RNA molecule. Non-functional sequences were discarded, and so were lower-count sequences lying one edit away from another sequence. Based on a fit of two negative binomial distributions, barcode sub-clusters having less than 20% of the maximum read count were discarded. In-frame beta chains were kept once TCRdb had trimmed the public reads at Q25 with fastp and called clones with MiXCR. Each entry is one CDR3 protein sequence, shown with its most common DNA and genes. In this record, the V and J calls reflect TCRdb's handling and not the investigators' own analysis. For this sample the table gives around 320,000 distinct CDR3 sequences, of which under 25% were detected only once. In total, the top ten clones hold around 0.7% of the sample.

There are 17 amino acids in the CDR3, from cysteine to phenylalanine inclusive. Just the 51-base CDR3 DNA is kept, in frame starting at base 1. Findings and caveats that apply to the study as a whole: Naive libraries contained spiked-in Jurkat TCR RNA (approximately 10 copies' worth), which is not part of the donor repertoire. Highly expanded clone sizes could be underestimated if identical TCR molecules share a barcode. Modeling indicated approximately 3 TCR RNA copies recovered per cell, compared with 7.5 to 10 by digital PCR, which implies a capture efficiency of around 30%. Without barcode sub-clustering, chimeric consensus sequences inflated TCR diversity; chimeras reached as high as 47%. In CMV-specific effector cells, clones with more than 20 RNA copies accounted for over 99% of molecules, whereas in naive cells such clones accounted for under 1%. Spiked-in Jurkat TCR RNA equal to a single cell's worth was reported to be detectable even within one million naive CD8 T cells.

The sequenced sample consisted of naive CD8+ T cells from blood, with Jurkat cell RNA spiked in. The cell subset or site tag for this specimen amounts to: FACS-sorted CD8+CD4-CCR7+CD45RA+ naive T cells. The chain was built from TRBV12-3 or TRBV12-4 and TRBJ2-3, with 9 bases matching TRBD2. The receptor's source is a human donor in good health. Some libraries in this study had Jurkat cell RNA spiked in. The CDR3 reads as follows: CARSPPSSGTRPDTQYF. The DNA sequence is given as TGTGCCCGCAGCCCCCCGTCTAGCGGGACCCGCCCAGATACGCAGTATTTT.